The subject of this entry is one T cell receptor (beta chain). This record comes from a study of STAT5B mutations in CD4+ large granular lymphocyte leukemia. As for the study in general: Among healthy donors, a particular HLA allele went with more CDR3 'QG' motifs.

Produced via immunoSEQ multiplex PCR; TCRdb's table is partial and in-frame only. The repertoire holds approximately 27,000 clones, with 80% to 85% as singletons. The CDR3 sequence is 15 residues long. Looked up from germline, CDR1 is SGHTA and CDR2 is FQGTGA. Trimming at V came to 5 bases and at J to 6 bases, leaving 11 bases not matched to a gene. V usage is TRBV7-3 and J usage is TRBJ2-7, with 9 nucleotides matching TRBD2. The source of this sequence is a human donor in good health. The sample taken for sequencing was CD4+ T cells from blood buffy coats. The DNA for the CDR3 is TGTGCCAGCAGCCCGACTGGTGGACTAGCGATCGAGCAGTACTTC. Its translation: CASSPTGGLAIEQYF.